The 3 T cell receptor beta chains given below trace back to one sample, sequenced in a study of blood T cell repertoires in COVID-19. Produced via immunoSEQ multiplex PCR; TCRdb's table is partial and in-frame only. The top ten hold 5% to 6% of the sample, which has 130,000 to 150,000 clones, more than 70% seen once. The source material was PBMCs or T cells enriched from blood (not recorded which). These receptors all stem from a man aged 40-49 years with acute COVID-19.

The chain couples TRBV7-9 to TRBJ2-2, with D unclear. Germline assignment: CDR1 SEHNR and CDR2 FQNEAQ (reference sequence). The CDR3 extends over 15 amino acids. Trimming took 4 bases from V and 0 from J, leaving 9 bases between them. CDR3 loop: CASSWSRANTGELFF. The CDR3 DNA reads as TGTGCCAGCAGCTGGAGCAGAGCGAACACCGGGGAGCTGTTTTTT. The full variable domain, completed using reference TRBV7-9 and TRBJ2-2, is DTGVSQNPRHKITKRGQNVTFRCDPISEHNRLYWYRQTLGQGPEFLTYFQNEAQLEKSRLLSDRFSAERPKGSFSTLEIQRTEQGDSAMYLCASSWSRANTGELFFGEGSRLTVL.

This clone was seen a single time. This chain links TRBV7-9 with TRBJ2-7; 7 bases line up with TRBD1. V shed 5 bases and J 3 bases; nucleotides not matched to a gene: 4. The germline gives CDR1 SEHNR, CDR2 FQNEAQ (reference sequence). The CDR3 is 13 amino acids. The CDR3 reads CASSPGTDYEQYF. The CDR3 DNA sequence: TGTGCCAGCAGCCCCGGGACAGACTACGAGCAGTACTTC.

The rearrangement joins TRBV27 to TRBJ2-7, with 7 positions matching TRBD1. CDR1 is MNHEY, CDR2 SMNVEV, per germline (reference sequence). Trimming took 7 bases from V and 6 from J; bases not matched to a gene: 12. CDR3 length equals 14 residues. The DNA of the CDR3 is TGTGCCAGCACCCCGACAGGGTTCGCCTCCGAGCAGTACTTC. Translating it yields CASTPTGFASEQYF.